The source of this T cell receptor beta chain is a study of molecular identifiers for immune sequencing clone quantification. Trimming took 5 bases from V and 7 from J; bases not matched to a gene: 10. The CDR3 spans 15 residues. Germline loops: CDR1 SEHNR, CDR2 FQNEAQ (reference sequence). The study, taken as a whole, reports: The study reportedly detected spiked Jurkat TCR RNA from one cell among approximately 1 million naive cells. Clones that had above 20 RNA copies took up over 99% of effector molecules but under 1% in naive cells. Same-barcode identical TCR molecules could make highly expanded clones look smaller than they are.

A single record per CDR3 protein comes from TCRdb applying MiXCR to the PCR reads. The repertoire holds about 510,000 distinct CDR3 sequences, with about a fifth as singletons. This clonotype was detected many times. The antigen remains undetermined. The genes are TRBV7-9 and TRBJ2-7, with 11 bases aligning to TRBD2. The receptor was isolated from a human donor in good health. Some libraries in this study had Jurkat cell RNA spiked in. The specimen was naive CD8+ T cells from blood, with Jurkat cell RNA spiked in. Sample subset: FACS-sorted CD8+CD4-CCR7+CD45RA+ naive T cells. CDR3 loop: CASSLTGTSGVEQYF. In DNA, the CDR3 is TGTGCCAGCAGCCTAACCGGGACTAGCGGAGTGGAGCAGTACTTC.